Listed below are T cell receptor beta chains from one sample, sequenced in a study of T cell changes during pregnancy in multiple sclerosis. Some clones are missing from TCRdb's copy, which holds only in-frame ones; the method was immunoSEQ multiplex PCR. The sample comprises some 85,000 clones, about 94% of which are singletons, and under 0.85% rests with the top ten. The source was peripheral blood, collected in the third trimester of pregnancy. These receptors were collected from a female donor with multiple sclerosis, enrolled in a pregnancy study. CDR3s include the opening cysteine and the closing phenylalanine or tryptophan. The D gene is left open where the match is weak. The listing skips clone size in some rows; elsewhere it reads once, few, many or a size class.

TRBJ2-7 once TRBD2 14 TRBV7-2 CASSSQAGAAEQYF TGTGCCAGCAGCTCCCAAGCGGGAGCGGCCGAGCAGTACTTC
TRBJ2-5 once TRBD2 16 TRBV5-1 CASSSKTSGTVGTQYF TGCGCCAGCAGCTCCAAGACTAGCGGGACCGTGGGGACCCAGTACTTC
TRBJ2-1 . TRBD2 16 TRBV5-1 CASSGGTSGRQVEQFF TGCGCCAGCAGCGGCGGGACTAGCGGGAGGCAGGTTGAGCAGTTCTTC
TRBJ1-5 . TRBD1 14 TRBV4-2 CASSPDRTNQPQHF TGTGCCAGCAGCCCGGACAGGACGAATCAGCCCCAGCATTTT
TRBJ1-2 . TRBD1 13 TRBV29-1 CSARTGGEEGYTF TGCAGCGCCAGGACAGGGGGCGAGGAGGGCTACACCTTC
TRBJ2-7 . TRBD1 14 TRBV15 CATSRGTGRYEQYF TGTGCCACCAGCAGAGGGACAGGGAGGTACGAGCAGTACTTC
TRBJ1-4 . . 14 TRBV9 CASSVGSGVGKLFF TGTGCCAGCAGCGTAGGGTCAGGCGTCGGTAAACTGTTTTTT
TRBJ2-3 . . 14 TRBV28 CASSDQGSTDTQYF TGTGCCAGCAGCGATCAGGGTAGCACAGATACGCAGTATTTT
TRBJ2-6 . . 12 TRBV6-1 CASGQGANVLTF TGTGCCAGCGGGCAGGGGGCCAACGTCCTGACTTTC
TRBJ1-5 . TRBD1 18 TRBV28 CASSGGTAALSSNQPQHF TGTGCCAGCAGTGGAGGGACAGCGGCCCTTAGTAGCAATCAGCCCCAGCATTTT
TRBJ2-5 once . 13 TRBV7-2 CASSLLTGETQYF TGTGCCAGCAGCTTATTAACCGGAGAGACCCAGTACTTC